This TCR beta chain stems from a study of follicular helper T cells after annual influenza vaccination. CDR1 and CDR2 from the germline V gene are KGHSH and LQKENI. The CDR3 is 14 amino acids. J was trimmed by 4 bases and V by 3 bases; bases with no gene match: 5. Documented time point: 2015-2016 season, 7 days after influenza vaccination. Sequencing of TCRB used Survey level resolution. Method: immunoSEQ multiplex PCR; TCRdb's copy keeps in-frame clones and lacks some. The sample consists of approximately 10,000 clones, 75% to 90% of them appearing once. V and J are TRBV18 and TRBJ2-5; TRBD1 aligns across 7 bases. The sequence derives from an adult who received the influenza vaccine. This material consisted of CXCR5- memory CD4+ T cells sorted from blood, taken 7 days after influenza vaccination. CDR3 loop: CASSPGQILETQYF. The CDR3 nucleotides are TGTGCCAGCTCACCGGGACAGATTTTAGAGACCCAGTACTTC.